One and the same sample provided the 2 T cell receptor beta chains below, sequenced in a study of T cell responses to AZD1222 COVID-19 vaccine. Clones were sequenced by immunoSEQ multiplex PCR, and TCRdb holds only the in-frame ones, with some missing. The table includes some 120,000 clones, roughly 88% detected once. The material was peripheral blood, obtained on day 0 of MenACWY control vaccination. These receptor sequences come from an adult in good health.

The J gene is TRBJ1-1, the V gene TRBV9; the D gene is possibly TRBD1 (6 bases). The CDR3 sequence is 14 residues long. CDR1 and CDR2 (germline): SGDLS, YYNGEE. V was pared by 0 bases and J by 4 bases, with 10 bases between. CDR3 amino acids: CASSVGVQGTEAFF. DNA of the CDR3: TGTGCCAGCAGCGTAGGGGTACAGGGCACTGAAGCTTTCTTT.

This chain links TRBV29-1 with TRBJ1-2, with a weak D call TRBD1 (5 bases). The CDR3 runs 13 residues. Between the trimmed V and J ends, which lost 7 bases and 3 bases, there was a span of 15 bases. The germline V gene encodes CDR1 SQVTM and CDR2 ANQGSEA. The chain's CDR3 is CSGPLGRDYGYTF. The CDR3 DNA reads TGCAGCGGGCCCCTCGGCAGGGACTATGGCTACACCTTC.